This T cell receptor (beta chain) was captured by sequencing in a study of identical twins. Study results and caveats: Twin-shared out-of-frame alpha sequences showed excess low generation probability.

This clonotype was detected a few times. Its antigen is as yet unknown. V lost 1 base and J 1 base, leaving 10 bases between the germline ends. Germline CDR1 SGHNT, CDR2 YENEEA. This CDR3 has 16 residues. In TCRdb, the 5' RACE reads were re-called with MiXCR into one record per CDR3 protein. Among about 530,000 distinct CDR3 sequences listed, about 22% were seen once. This sample was shared with a second study, whose subject was yellow fever vaccine responses in identical twins. Turning to that study: On the reported evidence, twins' vaccine T cell responses seemed partly convergent and partly personalized.

The rearrangement joins TRBV11-3 to TRBJ2-2, with D perhaps TRBD2 (6 bases). The sample was CD4+ T cells sorted from blood. The receptor was isolated from a woman under 30 in good health. The CDR3 sequence: CASSLVGGQNTGELFF. The CDR3 coding sequence is TGTGCCAGCAGCTTAGTGGGAGGACAGAACACCGGGGAGCTGTTTTTT.